This T cell receptor (beta chain) was observed in a study of T cell changes during pregnancy in multiple sclerosis. Using immunoSEQ multiplex PCR, the repertoire was profiled, and TCRdb retains in-frame clones only, with some absent. Seen here are 76,000 or so clones, 85% to 95% observed once, and the top ten hold approximately 0.7%. Between the trimmed V and J ends, which lost 0 bases and 4 bases, there was a span of 9 bases. Germline V gene lookup returns CDR1 SEHNR and CDR2 FQNEAQ (reference sequence). This CDR3 has 14 amino acids. The receptor was derived from a female donor in good health, enrolled as a control in a pregnancy study. The sample here was peripheral blood, taken in the second trimester of pregnancy. V and J are TRBV7-9 and TRBJ1-2; a possible D gene is TRBD1 (6 bases). The CDR3 sequence is CASSLATRGYGYTF. CDR3 nucleotide sequence: TGTGCCAGCAGCTTAGCGACCAGGGGCTATGGCTACACCTTC.